This TCR beta chain was observed in a study of cytomegalovirus exposure and HLA in healthy donors. This CDR3 is 17 amino acids long. J was trimmed by 4 bases and V by 4 bases; bases with no gene match: 11. Germline V gives CDR1 SGHDT, CDR2 YYEEEE. With 60 Vbeta and 13 Jbeta primers, the PCR was carried out. Measured with immunoSEQ multiplex PCR; TCRdb has only the in-frame clones, and not every one. The table shows 95,000 to 150,000 clones, with more than 75% occurring only once. The material sequenced was PBMCs. The TCR sequence derives from a man between 35 and 55 years old in good health and CMV-seronegative. This chain joins TRBV5-6 and TRBJ1-3, with 10 bases that match TRBD1. CDR3 protein: CASSRQTGGASGNTIYF. Written as DNA, the CDR3 is TGTGCCAGCAGCCGCCAGACAGGGGGCGCTTCGGGAAACACCATATATTTT.